The 14 T cell receptor beta chains below were found in one sample sequenced in a study of CD8+ T cells in alopecia areata. Sequencing used cDNA as its template, made by extracting RNA and reverse transcribing it. Clones were sequenced by immunoSEQ multiplex PCR, and TCRdb holds only the in-frame ones, with some missing. The record shows some 110,000 clones for this sample, with no singletons present. The sample comprised lesional skin. Receptor source: a C3H/HeJ mouse with alopecia areata. Mice of this strain are of MHC haplotype H2-k.

About this clone itself: The genes are named according to mouse. CDR3 DNA (partial): TGCACCTGCAGTGCGGACAGGGTTATTTCCAACGAA. Translating it yields CTCSADRVISNE. The full-length CDR3 reads as CTCSADRVISNERLFF. The chain combines TRBV1 with TRBJ1-4, with 8 bases matching TRBD1. The read gets to within 4 residues of the CDR3 end, and the germline J gene fills in the rest. Germline assignment: CDR1 NSQYPW and CDR2 LRSPGD (reference sequence). The CDR3 totals 16 residues. Losses at the gene ends were 3 bases for V and 0 bases for J; bases not matched to a gene: 3.

This clone appeared a few times. Germline and genes here are mouse. The read terminates 4 residues before the CDR3 end, so the remaining end is supplied by the germline J gene. The chain links TRBV13-3 to TRBJ2-1, with a weak D call TRBD2 (5 bases). Germline V gene sequence: CDR1 NNHDY, CDR2 SYVADS. V was clipped by 5 bases and J by 4 bases, with 10 bases between them. This CDR3 contains 13 residues. Here the CDR3 reads CASRDFMYAEQFF. CDR3 DNA (partial): TGTGCCAGCAGGGACTTTATGTATGCT.

This clone was recorded many times. Germline and genes here are mouse. The read terminates 4 residues before the CDR3 end, so the remaining end is supplied by the germline J gene. The chain links TRBV13-3 to TRBJ2-1, with TRBD1 identical over 8 bases. The CDR3 loop spans 14 amino acids. After removal of 5 bases from V and 3 bases from J, the junction contained 4 bases not matched to a gene. The germline V gene has CDR1 NNHDY and CDR2 SYVADS. The CDR3 here is CASSRDRSYAEQFF. CDR3 DNA, as far as it was read: TGTGCCAGCAGCCGGGACAGGAGCTATGCT.

On this clone itself: Mouse gene names and germline throughout. The CDR3 end is not reached by the read, which stops 4 residues before it; the germline J gene fills it in. Distinct nucleotide sequences in the sample also encode this CDR3. V and J are TRBV17 and TRBJ2-4; possibly TRBD1 for D (6 bases). From germline, CDR1 is MNHDT and CDR2 YYDKIL. This CDR3 contains 14 residues. Incomplete CDR3 DNA: TGTGCTAGCAGTAGAGATCCTCAGGGGAAC. It specifies CASSRDPQGN. The whole CDR3 sequence is CASSRDPQGNTLYF.

Notes on this clone: Genes here carry mouse names. CDR3 sequence reads: CASSDRGRGSAETLYF. Partial CDR3 DNA: TGTGCCAGCAGTGATAGGGGCAGGGGGAGTGCAGAA. The genes are TRBV13-3 and TRBJ2-3; the match to TRBD1 covers 7 bases. The read finishes 4 residues shy of the CDR3 end, and the germline J gene is used to complete it. Trimming took 1 base from V and 0 from J; bases not matched to a gene: 5. CDR3 size: 16 residues. Germline loops: CDR1 NNHDY, CDR2 SYVADS.

This clone was counted between two and nine times. At residue 11, TCRdb's protein disagrees with the DNA translation; the protein shown here derives from the DNA. Genes and germline come from the mouse. The read halts 3 residues ahead of the CDR3 end, with the missing end drawn from the germline J gene. V is TRBV19 and J is TRBJ1-6; D not resolved. TRBJ1-6 is an open reading frame whose function is uncertain. CDR3 length: 14 amino acids. Trimming shortened V by 2 bases and J by 5 bases, and 8 bases separated the two germline ends. The germline V gene has CDR1 FNHDT and CDR2 SITEND (reference sequence). The covered CDR3 bases are TGTGCCAGCAGTATTCCCACAGATAATTCGCCC. This codes for CASSIPTDNSP. The full CDR3 is CASSIPTDNSPLYF.

At least ten counts were recorded for this clone. The gene names given are mouse names. Sequencing ends 4 residues short of the CDR3 end; the germline J gene provides the rest. The chain combines TRBV13-3 with TRBJ2-5; 7 nucleotides align to TRBD1. The germline gives CDR1 NNHDY, CDR2 SYVADS. The CDR3 is 15 residues long. The CDR3 DNA, read in part, is TGTGCCAGCAGTGATGAAGGCAGGGGGAAAGAC. Protein sequence: CASSDEGRGKD. The CDR3 reads in full as CASSDEGRGKDTQYF.

This clone was seen only a few times. The gene symbols are mouse symbols. From the germline J gene comes the end of the CDR3, since the read stops 4 residues before it. Within the sample, other DNA sequences also encode this same CDR3. The chain joins TRBV13-3 to TRBJ2-1; 7 positions match TRBD1. The CDR3 runs to 15 residues. Germline CDR1 and CDR2: NNHDY and SYVADS. V was clipped by 2 bases and J by 3 bases; unmatched bases: 5. The sequenced CDR3 bases are TGTGCCAGCAGTGAGTCAGGGGGTGGCTATGCT. Encoded protein: CASSESGGGYA. The whole CDR3 sequence is CASSESGGGYAEQFF.

As regards this clone: Mouse names are used for the genes. The sequenced CDR3 bases are TGCACCTGCAGCCCCGGGACTGGGGGA. Protein: CTCSPGTGG. The whole CDR3 is CTCSPGTGGEVFF. This rearrangement joins TRBV1 to TRBJ1-1; weak D call: TRBD1 (5 bases). The read terminates 4 residues before the CDR3 end, so the remaining end is supplied by the germline J gene. This CDR3 is 13 amino acids long. Germline loops: CDR1 NSQYPW, CDR2 LRSPGD (reference sequence).

In its sample, this clone was seen a few times. Mouse germline and gene names are used. Coverage ceases 4 residues before the CDR3 finishes, and the germline J gene fills in the end. The chain links TRBV19 to TRBJ2-1; 9 bases fit TRBD2. The CDR3 is 15 amino acids. Germline assignment: CDR1 FNHDT and CDR2 SITEND (reference sequence). J was trimmed by 3 bases and V by 3 bases; bases with no gene match: 4. This CDR3 is CASSTTGGPYAEQFF. CDR3 DNA, as far as it was read: TGTGCCAGCAGTACAACTGGGGGGCCCTATGCT.

Remarks on this clone: At residue 11, the translated DNA and the protein in TCRdb do not agree; the protein given here is derived from the DNA. All gene names here are mouse names. The read is 3 residues too short to cover the CDR3 end, so that end is filled in from the germline J gene. The J gene is TRBJ1-6, the V gene TRBV13-3; perhaps TRBD1 as D (6 bases). TRBJ1-6 carries the ORF label, with uncertain function. Per the germline V gene, CDR1 is NNHDY and CDR2 is SYVADS. The length of the CDR3 is 14 residues. The DNA read from the CDR3 is TGTGCCAGCAGTGGGGGACTGGGGGGGCGAGAC. This gives the protein CASSGGLGGRD. The full CDR3 sequence reads CASSGGLGGRDLYF.

Details on this clone: The gene symbols are mouse symbols. The read stops 4 residues short of the end of the CDR3; the missing end is completed from the germline J gene. The same CDR3 is also encoded by other DNA sequences in this sample. The V and J genes are TRBV17 and TRBJ1-4, with a weak D call TRBD1 (5 bases). Trimming removed 3 bases from V and 4 bases from J, with 6 bases in between. Germline loops: CDR1 MNHDT, CDR2 YYDKIL. The CDR3 length is 13 residues. CDR3 bases read: TGTGCTAGCAGTAGGGACAACAACGAA. Residues: CASSRDNNE. The whole CDR3 protein reads CASSRDNNERLFF.

As to this clone: Gene names follow the mouse nomenclature. The read ends 4 residues shy of where the CDR3 ends; the end is completed using the germline J gene. The chain has TRBV19 and TRBJ1-1, with 8 bases matching TRBD1. With V trimmed by 0 bases and J by 2 bases, 9 bases remained unmatched. Germline-derived CDR1 and CDR2 are FNHDT and SITEND (reference sequence). The CDR3 totals 17 residues. CDR3 DNA, as far as it was read: TGTGCCAGCAGTATAGTTGAGAACAGGGGGGCCAACACA. Translated: CASSIVENRGANT. The whole CDR3 is CASSIVENRGANTEVFF. Together with reference TRBV19 and TRBJ1-1, the CDR3 gives the full variable domain: GGIITQTPKFLIGQEGQKLTLKCQQNFNHDTMYWYRQDSGKGLRLIYYSITENDLQKGDLSEGYDASREKKSSFSLTVTSAQKNEMAVFLCASSIVENRGANTEVFFGKGTRLTVV.

In its sample, this clone was seen a few times. Gene names follow the mouse nomenclature. The DNA ends 4 residues before the CDR3 does, and the rest of the CDR3 is filled in from the germline J gene. The chain couples TRBV1 to TRBJ1-4; 9 bases map to TRBD1. The V gene end was trimmed by 0 bases and the J gene end by 1 base; junction bases not matched to a gene: 3. CDR3 size: 17 residues. The germline V gene has CDR1 NSQYPW and CDR2 LRSPGD (reference sequence). CDR3 residues: CTCSADGDRDSNERLFF. The covered CDR3 bases are TGCACCTGCAGTGCAGATGGGGACAGGGATTCCAACGAA.